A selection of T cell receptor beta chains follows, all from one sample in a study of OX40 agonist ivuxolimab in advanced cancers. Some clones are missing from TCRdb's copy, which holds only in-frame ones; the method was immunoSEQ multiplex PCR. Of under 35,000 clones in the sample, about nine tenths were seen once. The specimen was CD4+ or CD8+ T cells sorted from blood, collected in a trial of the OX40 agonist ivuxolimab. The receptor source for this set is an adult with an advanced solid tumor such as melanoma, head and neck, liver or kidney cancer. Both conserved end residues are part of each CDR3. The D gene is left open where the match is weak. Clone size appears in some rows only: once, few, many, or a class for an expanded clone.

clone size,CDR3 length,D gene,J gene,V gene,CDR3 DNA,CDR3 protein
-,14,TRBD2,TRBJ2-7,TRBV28,TGTGCCAGCAGGCATAGCGGGAGTGACTACGAGCAGTACTTC,CASRHSGSDYEQYF
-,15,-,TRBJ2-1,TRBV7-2,TGTGCCAGCAGCTTAGTAGGGAACTCCTACAATGAGCAGTTCTTC,CASSLVGNSYNEQFF
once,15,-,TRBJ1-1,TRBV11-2,TGTGCCAGCAGCTTAGTCCCCGGGCAGAACACTGAAGCTTTCTTT,CASSLVPGQNTEAFF
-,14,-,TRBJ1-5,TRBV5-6,TGTGCCAGCAGCTTTTGGGCGGCGGATCAGCCCCAGCATTTT,CASSFWAADQPQHF
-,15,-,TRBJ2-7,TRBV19,TGTGCCAGTAGTACAAGGGACCAGAGCTCCTACGAGCAGTACTTC,CASSTRDQSSYEQYF
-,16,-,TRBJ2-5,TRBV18,TGTGCCAGCTCCGTCGAACTAGGGGTACTGGAGGAGACCCAGTACTTC,CASSVELGVLEETQYF
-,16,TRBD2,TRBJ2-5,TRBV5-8,TGTGCCAGCAGCATCGGACTAGCGGGAGTAACTGAGACCCAGTACTTC,CASSIGLAGVTETQYF
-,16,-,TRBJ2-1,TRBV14,TGTGCCAGCAGCCTGAAGGACTTCTTCTCCTACAATGAGCAGTTCTTC,CASSLKDFFSYNEQFF
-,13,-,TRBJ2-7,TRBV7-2,TGTGCCAGCAGCTTAGCGGAAGGCCTCGAGCAGTACTTC,CASSLAEGLEQYF
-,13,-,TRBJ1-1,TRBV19,TGTGCCAGTAGTATACGTAGGACACCTGAAGCTTTCTTT,CASSIRRTPEAFF
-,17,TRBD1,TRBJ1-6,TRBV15,TGTGCCACCAGCAGAGTGGACCAGGGGGCCGATAATTCACCCCTCCACTTT,CATSRVDQGADNSPLHF
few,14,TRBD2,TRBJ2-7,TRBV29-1,TGCAGCGTCGAGGGTCTAGCGGACTCCTACGAGCAGTACTTC,CSVEGLADSYEQYF
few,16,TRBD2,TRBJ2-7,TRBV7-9,TGTGCCAGCAGCCCAAGGACTAGCGGGAGTCTACACGAGCAGTACTTC,CASSPRTSGSLHEQYF
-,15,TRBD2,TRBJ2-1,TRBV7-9,TGTGCCAGCAGCTCCGGTACTAGCGGTTACAATGAGCAGTTCTTC,CASSSGTSGYNEQFF
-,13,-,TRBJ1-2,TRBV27,TGTGCCAGCAGTTTTCCCGAACGGGCCCTTTACACCTTC,CASSFPERALYTF
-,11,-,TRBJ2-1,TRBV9,TGTGCCAGTGGCGGCGGCAATGAGCAGTTCTTC,CASGGGNEQFF
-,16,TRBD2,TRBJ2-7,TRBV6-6,TGTGCCAGCAGTCGTGGGACTAGCGGGCCTATCCAGGAGCAGTACTTC,CASSRGTSGPIQEQYF
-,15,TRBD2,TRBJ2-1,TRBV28,TGTGCCAGCACCGGGGAGGGATGGCCATCCCATGAGCAGTTCTTC,CASTGEGWPSHEQFF
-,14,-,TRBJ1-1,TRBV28,TGTGCCAGCAGTGGTACCAGGGGCTGGACTGAAGCTTTCTTT,CASSGTRGWTEAFF
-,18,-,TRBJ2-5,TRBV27,TGTGCCAGCAGTTTATCGATAAAGGCAGGGGAAAATCAAGAGACCCAGTACTTC,CASSLSIKAGENQETQYF
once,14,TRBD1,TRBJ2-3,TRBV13,TGTGCCAGCAGCCTGGACAGGGGCACAGATACGCAGTATTTT,CASSLDRGTDTQYF
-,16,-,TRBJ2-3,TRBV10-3,TGTGCCATCAGTGAGTCGGCACAGAGCAGCACAGATACGCAGTATTTT,CAISESAQSSTDTQYF
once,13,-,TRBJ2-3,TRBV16,TGTGCCAGCAGCCCACCAGGGACAGATACGCAGTATTTT,CASSPPGTDTQYF
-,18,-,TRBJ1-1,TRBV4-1,TGCGCCAGCAGCCAAGTTCCTCGGACGGGGGCGATGAACACTGAAGCTTTCTTT,CASSQVPRTGAMNTEAFF
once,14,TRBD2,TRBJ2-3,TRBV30,TGTGCCCAAAGCGGGGGGTTTAGCACAGATACGCAGTATTTT,CAQSGGFSTDTQYF
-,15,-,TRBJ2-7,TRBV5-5,TGTGCCAGCAGCTTTGAGAGCGGACTCCCCTACGAGCAGTACTTC,CASSFESGLPYEQYF
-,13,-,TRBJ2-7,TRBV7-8,TGTGCCAGCAGCCCACTCCCTGCCTACGAGCAGTACTTC,CASSPLPAYEQYF
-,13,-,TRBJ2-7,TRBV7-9,TGTGCCAGCAGCTCTGGGACCTCCTACGAGCAGTACTTC,CASSSGTSYEQYF
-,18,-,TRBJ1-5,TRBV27,TGTGCCAGCAGTTTAACCTTAGCGGGAAGCATCGTAGATCAGCCCCAGCATTTT,CASSLTLAGSIVDQPQHF
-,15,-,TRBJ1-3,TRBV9,TGTGCCAGCAGCGTAGGGGTCCGCTCTGGAAACACCATATATTTT,CASSVGVRSGNTIYF
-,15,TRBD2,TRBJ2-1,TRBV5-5,TGTGCCAGCAGCTTGGAACTAGCGGGGGACAATGAGCAGTTCTTC,CASSLELAGDNEQFF
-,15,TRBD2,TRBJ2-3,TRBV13,TGTGCCAGCAGCCTAGCGGGAGATTACACAGATACGCAGTATTTT,CASSLAGDYTDTQYF
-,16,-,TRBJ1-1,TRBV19,TGTGCCAGTAGTCCTTGGAAACAGGGTTTGAACACTGAAGCTTTCTTT,CASSPWKQGLNTEAFF
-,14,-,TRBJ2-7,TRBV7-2,TGTGCCAGCAGCTTAGCCGGCCCAAGCTACGAGCAGTACTTC,CASSLAGPSYEQYF
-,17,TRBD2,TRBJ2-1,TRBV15,TGTGCCACCAGCAGAGAGGCACTAGCGCTGATCGTAGATGAGCAGTTCTTC,CATSREALALIVDEQFF
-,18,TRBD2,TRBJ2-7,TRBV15,TGTGCCACCAGCAGAGATTATGCCGGGACTAGCGGGAGTTACGAGCAGTACTTC,CATSRDYAGTSGSYEQYF
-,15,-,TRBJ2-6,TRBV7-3,TGTGCCAGCAGCTTAACAGGGGCTGGGGCCAACGTCCTGACTTTC,CASSLTGAGANVLTF
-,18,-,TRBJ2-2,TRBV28,TGTGCCAGCAGTTTAGCAGGGGTCTACCCCCTAGTTCCCGGGGAGCTGTTTTTT,CASSLAGVYPLVPGELFF
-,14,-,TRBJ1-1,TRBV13,TGTGCCAGCAGCTTAAGGGATACACGTACTGAAGCTTTCTTT,CASSLRDTRTEAFF
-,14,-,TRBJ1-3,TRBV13,TGTGCCAGCAGCTTAGGGGGAGATGGAAACACCATATATTTT,CASSLGGDGNTIYF
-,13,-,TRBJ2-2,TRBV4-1,TGCGCCAGCAGCAAATCCCGTACCGGGGAGCTGTTTTTT,CASSKSRTGELFF
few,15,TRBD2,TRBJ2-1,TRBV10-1,TGCGCCAGCAGTGACCTTGCGGGAGGGTTGGATGAGCAGTTCTTC,CASSDLAGGLDEQFF
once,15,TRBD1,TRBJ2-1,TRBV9,TGTGCCAGCAGCCCCCCGGGACAGGGTCACAATGAGCAGTTCTTC,CASSPPGQGHNEQFF
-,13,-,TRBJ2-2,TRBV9,TGTGCCAGCAGGGGGATAGACACCGGGGAGCTGTTTTTT,CASRGIDTGELFF
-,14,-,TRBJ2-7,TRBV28,TGTGCCAGCAGTTACACTGGTAAAGGGGGGGAGCAGTACTTC,CASSYTGKGGEQYF
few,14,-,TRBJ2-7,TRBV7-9,TGTGCCAGCAGCTTAGCGGGGAACCCCTACGAGCAGTACTTC,CASSLAGNPYEQYF
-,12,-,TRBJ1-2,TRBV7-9,TGTGCCAGCAGCATTCAGCAATTGGGCTACACCTTC,CASSIQQLGYTF
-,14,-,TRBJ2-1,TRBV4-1,TGCGCCAGCAGCCAAGATATGACCGGCCCCGAGCAGTTCTTC,CASSQDMTGPEQFF
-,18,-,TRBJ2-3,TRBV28,TGTGCCAGTTCTTGGGGTGTTCTCGGGGGCGAAATCACAGATACGCAGTATTTT,CASSWGVLGGEITDTQYF
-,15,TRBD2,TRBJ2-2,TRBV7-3,TGTGCCAGCAGCTCTAGCGGGTCGAACACCGGGGAGCTGTTTTTT,CASSSSGSNTGELFF
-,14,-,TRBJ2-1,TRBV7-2,TGTGCCAGCAGCTCCCAGGGTTCCTACAATGAGCAGTTCTTC,CASSSQGSYNEQFF
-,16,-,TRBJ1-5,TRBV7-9,TGTGCCAGCAGCTCACCGACAGAGGGGGTAGATCAGCCCCAGCATTTT,CASSSPTEGVDQPQHF
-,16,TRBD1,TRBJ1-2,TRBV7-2,TGTGCCAGCAGCTTTATGACAGGGCAATTAAAAGATGGCTACACCTTC,CASSFMTGQLKDGYTF
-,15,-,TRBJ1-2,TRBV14,TGTGCCAGCAGCCAAGAAAGGCGGGGAGGTTCTGGCTACACCTTC,CASSQERRGGSGYTF
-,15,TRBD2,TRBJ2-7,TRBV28,TGTGCCAGCAGTCCTACGCGGGAGGGGATCTACGAGCAGTACTTC,CASSPTREGIYEQYF
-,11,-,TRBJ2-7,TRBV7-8,TGTGCCAGCAGCTTAGTGGCGCAGAGGCACTTC,CASSLVAQRHF
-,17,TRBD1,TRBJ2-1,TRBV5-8,TGTGCCAGCAGCTTGGGGACCGGGACAGGGGCCTACAATGAGCAGTTCTTC,CASSLGTGTGAYNEQFF
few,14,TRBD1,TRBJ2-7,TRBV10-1,TGCGCCAGCAGTGAGGGGACAGGATTGGTCGAGCAGTACTTC,CASSEGTGLVEQYF